The rows below give T cell receptor beta chains drawn from one sample of a study of T cells after yellow fever vaccination. TCRdb re-derived calls from the 5' RACE reads in MiXCR, one entry per CDR3 protein. The repertoire consists of about 630,000 distinct CDR3 sequences, with about 12% occurring once and the leading ten covering around 14%. This sample comprised PBMCs, obtained on the day of the yellow fever booster vaccination. The receptors were sampled from a young man who received the YFV17D yellow fever vaccine. Each CDR3 is given with its conserved first and last residue. The order of the fields is V gene, J gene, clone size, D gene, CDR3 protein, CDR3 DNA. The D gene is left open where the match is weak. Only part of the rows carry a size: once, few, many, or a class if the clone is expanded.

TRBV7-2	TRBJ1-6	many	NA	CASSSGGPSSPLHF	TGTGCCAGCAGCTCCGGGGGCCCCTCTTCACCCCTCCACTTT
TRBV19	TRBJ2-7	NA	TRBD1	CASSMGQGHEQYF	TGTGCCAGTAGTATGGGACAGGGCCACGAGCAGTACTTC
TRBV4-2	TRBJ2-5	few	NA	CASSQDSAGSYQVTQYF	TGTGCCAGCAGCCAAGATTCGGCGGGCAGTTACCAAGTCACCCAGTACTTC
TRBV6-5	TRBJ2-1	NA	NA	CASSYLSLGEQFF	TGTGCCAGCAGTTACCTCTCTCTGGGTGAGCAGTTCTTC
TRBV4-1	TRBJ1-2	few	NA	CASSQDRTYYGYTF	TGCGCCAGCAGCCAAGACCGGACCTACTATGGCTACACCTTC
TRBV7-2	TRBJ2-5	NA	NA	CASSDEGQVDETQYF	TGTGCCAGCAGCGATGAGGGACAAGTGGACGAGACCCAGTACTTC
TRBV20-1	TRBJ2-1	NA	TRBD2	CSATGTSGRLIHNEQFF	TGCAGTGCTACCGGGACTAGCGGGAGGCTGATCCACAATGAGCAGTTCTTC
TRBV7-2	TRBJ2-2	NA	NA	CASSLNPRYGELFF	TGTGCCAGCAGCTTAAATCCGCGTTACGGGGAGCTGTTTTTT
TRBV20-1	TRBJ2-5	NA	TRBD2	CSARDPSSSGGFWETQYF	TGCAGTGCTAGAGATCCGTCTAGCTCGGGAGGTTTTTGGGAGACCCAGTACTTC
TRBV20-1	TRBJ1-4	NA	TRBD1	CSASQGARKLFF	TGCAGTGCTTCACAGGGGGCAAGGAAACTGTTTTTT
TRBV20-1	TRBJ2-3	few	NA	CSAIGTSPSTDTQYF	TGCAGTGCCATCGGGACTTCGCCTAGCACAGATACGCAGTATTTT
TRBV7-2	TRBJ2-3	NA	TRBD2	CASGGMTSASTDTQYF	TGTGCCAGCGGAGGAATGACTAGCGCCTCCACAGATACGCAGTATTTT
TRBV7-2	TRBJ2-2	few	TRBD2	CASSRGLDIGELFF	TGTGCCAGCAGCAGGGGACTAGATATCGGGGAGCTGTTTTTT
TRBV3-1	TRBJ2-7	NA	NA	CASSQEGREQYF	TGTGCCAGCAGCCAAGAAGGGCGTGAGCAGTACTTC
TRBV10-3	TRBJ2-7	few	TRBD1	CAISGQGGRYEQYF	TGTGCCATCAGTGGACAGGGTGGTAGATACGAGCAGTACTTC
TRBV7-9	TRBJ1-3	NA	NA	CASREGAGNTIYF	TGTGCCAGCAGGGAGGGGGCTGGAAACACCATATATTTT
TRBV10-3	TRBJ2-2	many	NA	CATPGAAGELFF	TGTGCCACACCTGGAGCAGCCGGGGAGCTGTTTTTT
TRBV18	TRBJ2-1	few	NA	CASSLPGLILYNEQFF	TGTGCCAGCTCACTCCCCGGCTTAATTCTTTACAATGAGCAGTTCTTC
TRBV9	TRBJ2-3	few	TRBD1	CASSDGDRGTGSGGTDTQYF	TGTGCCAGCAGCGACGGGGACAGGGGAACGGGATCGGGTGGCACAGATACGCAGTATTTT
TRBV24-1	TRBJ2-3	NA	NA	CATATGSTDTQYF	TGTGCCACTGCGACCGGGAGCACAGATACGCAGTATTTT
TRBV5-1	TRBJ2-2	few	NA	CASSETGNTGELFF	TGCGCCAGCAGTGAGACTGGGAACACCGGGGAGCTGTTTTTT
TRBV7-2	TRBJ1-2	NA	NA	CASSLVVGGAGGYTF	TGTGCCAGCAGCTTAGTGGTCGGGGGCGCCGGTGGCTACACCTTC
TRBV30	TRBJ1-5	many	NA	CAWSKADLSNQPQHF	TGTGCCTGGAGTAAAGCCGACCTTTCCAATCAGCCCCAGCATTTT
TRBV20-1	TRBJ2-3	few	NA	CSRYRGDTQYF	TGCAGCCGCTACCGGGGAGATACGCAGTATTTT
TRBV7-2	TRBJ1-2	many	NA	CASSLGLDPGYGYTF	TGTGCCAGCAGCTTGGGTCTCGACCCGGGGTATGGCTACACCTTC
TRBV7-2	TRBJ2-4	NA	NA	CASSSASAGAKNIQYF	TGTGCCAGCAGCTCGGCGAGCGCGGGGGCCAAAAACATTCAGTACTTC
TRBV6-1	TRBJ1-2	few	TRBD1	CASSKPPGQGDYGYTF	TGTGCCAGCAGTAAACCTCCGGGACAGGGAGACTATGGCTACACCTTC
TRBV5-1	TRBJ2-1	NA	NA	CASRPSGNNEQFF	TGCGCCAGCAGACCATCTGGTAACAATGAGCAGTTCTTC
TRBV29-1	TRBJ2-2	NA	NA	CSGLTLGTGELFF	TGCAGCGGGCTAACGCTAGGGACCGGGGAGCTGTTTTTT
TRBV11-1	TRBJ2-7	few	NA	CASRPKQGPREQYF	TGTGCCAGCAGGCCAAAACAGGGACCTAGGGAGCAGTACTTC
TRBV30	TRBJ2-7	few	TRBD1	CAWSLDLTGKYEQYF	TGTGCCTGGAGTCTCGATTTGACAGGGAAATACGAGCAGTACTTC
TRBV12-3/TRBV12-4	TRBJ2-1	few	TRBD1	CASSFRQGLGRNEQFF	TGTGCCAGCAGTTTTCGACAGGGGCTAGGAAGGAATGAGCAGTTCTTC
TRBV15	TRBJ2-3	NA	TRBD2	CATSRVAPRLAVGTDTQYF	TGTGCCACCAGCAGAGTCGCCCCCAGACTAGCGGTGGGTACAGATACGCAGTATTTT
TRBV10-3	TRBJ2-7	NA	NA	CAISEGPPHEQYF	TGTGCCATCAGTGAGGGACCTCCTCACGAGCAGTACTTC
TRBV29-1	TRBJ2-5	NA	TRBD2	CSVTLGLAGVETQYF	TGCAGCGTTACTCTAGGACTAGCGGGAGTAGAGACCCAGTACTTC
TRBV20-1	TRBJ1-4	NA	TRBD1	CSARMEGDSFEKLFF	TGCAGTGCCAGGATGGAGGGGGACAGTTTTGAAAAACTGTTTTTT
TRBV2	TRBJ2-5	NA	NA	CASSEAFGTNWSETQYF	TGTGCCAGCAGTGAAGCTTTTGGGACAAATTGGTCAGAGACCCAGTACTTC
TRBV11-2	TRBJ2-7	NA	TRBD2	CASKTSGDEQYF	TGTGCCTCAAAGACTAGCGGGGACGAGCAGTACTTC